This T cell receptor beta chain came from a study of T cells in localized non-small cell lung cancer. As for this clone: Its specificity is unknown.

This CDR3 has 13 amino acids. Trimming took 1 base from V and 6 from J, leaving 9 bases between them. From germline, CDR1 is SGHDN and CDR2 FVKESK. Study results and caveats: Of the top 100 tumor clones, median roughly 53 were in adjacent lung, approximately 30 among its top 100. Compared with tumor, uninvolved adjacent lung displayed greater T cell clonality, ranking highest overall. A denser population of T cells in blood accompanied longer overall survival. Heterogeneity remains possible because sequencing was limited to only one tumor region.

The method was immunoSEQ multiplex PCR; TCRdb's version includes in-frame clones alone and lacks a portion of them. The sample has approximately 83,000 clones; roughly 93% are singletons. The chain joins TRBV14 to TRBJ1-1; D not certain. Sequences were derived from PBMCs, sampled before any cancer treatment. The source of this sequence is a woman aged 40-70 years with stage II squamous cell lung carcinoma. CDR3 nucleotides: TGTGCCAGCAGCCAAGCGGCTTGGTCTGAAGCTTTCTTT. This gives the protein CASSQAAWSEAFF.